This T cell receptor beta chain was captured in a study of shared clonotypes between healthy human individuals. In regard to this clone: Its antigen is still unknown.

V lost 8 bases to trimming and J lost 0 bases, with 17 bases between them. The CDR3 extends over 15 amino acids. Per the germline V gene, CDR1 is MDHEN and CDR2 is SYDVKM. Repertoires were generated with immunoSEQ multiplex PCR, while TCRdb's copy carries only in-frame clones and drops some. Here the sample spans 2 million to 2.5 million clones, 85% to 95% being singletons. Study-level findings and limits: Naive subsets typically showed greater estimated richness than memory subsets.

Sequences were obtained from naive CD4+ T cells sorted from blood. As to subset: CD45RA+ positively selected. V gene TRBV28 combines with J gene TRBJ2-7; D tentatively reads TRBD1 or TRBD2 (5 bases each). The origin of this receptor is a man aged 18 to 29 in good health. The CDR3 here is CASLNRGLSSYEQYF. Written as DNA, the CDR3 is TGTGCCAGCCTCAACCGGGGCCTTAGCTCCTACGAGCAGTACTTC.